This entry concerns a single T cell receptor beta chain. Its antigen is unknown. V dropped 4 bases and J dropped 7 bases, with 17 bases sitting between them. Germline V lookup: CDR1 KGHSH, CDR2 LQKENI. The length of the CDR3 is 14 residues. This entry is derived from a study of T cells in localized non-small cell lung cancer. Study results and caveats: Heterogeneity is still possible, as just one tumor region was sequenced. Paired adjacent lung recovered a median about 60 of the top 100 tumor clones. Maximal T cell clonality occurred in uninvolved adjacent lung, with tumor ranking below it. Higher blood T cell density tracked longer overall survival.

Data came from immunoSEQ multiplex PCR; TCRdb stores just in-frame clones and leaves some out. The sample includes roughly 3,300 clones, less than 30% of them seen just once. The clonotype originates from a man aged 40 to 70 with stage I lung adenocarcinoma. The sequences come from lung tumor tissue, collected before any cancer treatment. The chain recombines TRBV18 with TRBJ2-7; tentatively, D is TRBD1 (6 bases). The CDR3: CASSLKETGGEQYF. In nucleotides, the CDR3 is TGTGCCAGCTCACTCAAAGAGACAGGCGGGGAGCAGTACTTC.